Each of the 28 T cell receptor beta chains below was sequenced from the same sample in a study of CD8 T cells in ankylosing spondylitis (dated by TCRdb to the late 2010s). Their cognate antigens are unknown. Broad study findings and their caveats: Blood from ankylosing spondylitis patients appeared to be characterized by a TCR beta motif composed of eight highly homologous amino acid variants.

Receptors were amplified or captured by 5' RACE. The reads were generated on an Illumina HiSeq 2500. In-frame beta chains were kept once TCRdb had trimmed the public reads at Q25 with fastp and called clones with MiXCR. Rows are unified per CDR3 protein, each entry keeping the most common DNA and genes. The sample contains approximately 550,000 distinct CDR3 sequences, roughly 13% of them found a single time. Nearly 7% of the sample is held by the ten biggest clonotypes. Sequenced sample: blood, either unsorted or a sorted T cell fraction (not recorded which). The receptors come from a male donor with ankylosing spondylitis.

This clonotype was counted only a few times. The CDR3 coding sequence is TGCGCCAGCAGCACCCGAGACTCATACTACGAGCAGTACGTC. It yields the protein CASSTRDSYYEQYV. V gene TRBV4-1 combines with J gene TRBJ2-7; D remains unclear. The germline V gene has CDR1 MGHRA and CDR2 YSYEKL. Between the trimmed V and J ends, which lost 5 bases and 3 bases, there was a span of 14 bases. The length of the CDR3 is 14 residues.

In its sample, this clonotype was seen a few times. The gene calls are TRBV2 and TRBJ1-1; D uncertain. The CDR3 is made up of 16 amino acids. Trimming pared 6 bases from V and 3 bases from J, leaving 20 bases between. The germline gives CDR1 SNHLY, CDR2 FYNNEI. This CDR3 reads CASRRASMGNDTEAFF. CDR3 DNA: TGTGCCAGCAGACGGGCTAGTATGGGGAACGACACTGAAGCTTTCTTT.

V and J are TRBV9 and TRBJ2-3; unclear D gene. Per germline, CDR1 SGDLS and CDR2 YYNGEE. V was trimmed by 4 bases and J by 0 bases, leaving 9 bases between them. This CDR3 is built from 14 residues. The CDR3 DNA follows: TGTGCCAGCAGCTCTAGACGGAGCACAGATACGCAGTATTTT. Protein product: CASSSRRSTDTQYF. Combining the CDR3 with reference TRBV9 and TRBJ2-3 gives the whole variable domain DSGVTQTPKHLITATGQRVTLRCSPRSGDLSVYWYQQSLDQGLQFLIQYYNGEERAKGNILERFSAQQFPDLHSELNLSSLELGDSALYFCASSSRRSTDTQYFGPGTRLTVL.

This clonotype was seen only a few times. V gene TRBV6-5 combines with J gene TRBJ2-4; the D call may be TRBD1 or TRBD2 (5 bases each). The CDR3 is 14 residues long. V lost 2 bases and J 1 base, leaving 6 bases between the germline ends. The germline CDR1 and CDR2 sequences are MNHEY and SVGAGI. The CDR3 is CASSYGDAKNIQYF. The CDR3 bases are TGTGCCAGCAGTTACGGGGACGCCAAAAACATTCAGTACTTC.

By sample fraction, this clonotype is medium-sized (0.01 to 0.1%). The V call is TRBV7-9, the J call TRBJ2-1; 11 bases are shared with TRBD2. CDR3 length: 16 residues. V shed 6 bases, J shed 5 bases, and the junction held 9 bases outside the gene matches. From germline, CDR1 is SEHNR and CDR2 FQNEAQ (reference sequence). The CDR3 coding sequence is TGTGCCAGCAGTGCCCCTAGCGGGAGGAAGGACAATGAGCAGTTCTTC. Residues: CASSAPSGRKDNEQFF.

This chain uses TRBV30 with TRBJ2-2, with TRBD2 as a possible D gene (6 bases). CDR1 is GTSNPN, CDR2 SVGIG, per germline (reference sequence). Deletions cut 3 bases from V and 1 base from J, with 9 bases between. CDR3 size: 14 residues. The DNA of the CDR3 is TGTGCCTGGAGGGTTAGCGGGAACACCGGGGAGCTGTTTTTT. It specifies CAWRVSGNTGELFF.

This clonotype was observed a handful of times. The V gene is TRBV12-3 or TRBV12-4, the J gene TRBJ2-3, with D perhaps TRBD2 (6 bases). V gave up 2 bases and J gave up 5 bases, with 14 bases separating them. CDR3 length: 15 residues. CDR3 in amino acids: CASSLSASEGDTQYF. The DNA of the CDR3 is TGTGCCAGCAGTTTAAGCGCTAGCGAAGGAGATACGCAGTATTTT.

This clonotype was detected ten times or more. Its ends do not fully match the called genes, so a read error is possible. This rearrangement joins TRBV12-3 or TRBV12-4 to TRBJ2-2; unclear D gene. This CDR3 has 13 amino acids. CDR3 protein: CASSLEAPGELFF. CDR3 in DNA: TGTGCCAGCAGCTTAGAAGCTCCCGGGGAGCTGTTTTTT.

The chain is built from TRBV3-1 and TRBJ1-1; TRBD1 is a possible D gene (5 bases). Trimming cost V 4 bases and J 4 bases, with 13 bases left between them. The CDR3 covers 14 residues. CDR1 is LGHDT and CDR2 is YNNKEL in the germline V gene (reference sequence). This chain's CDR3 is CASSPGALATEAFF. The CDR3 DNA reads TGTGCCAGCAGCCCCGGGGCGTTAGCCACTGAAGCTTTCTTT.

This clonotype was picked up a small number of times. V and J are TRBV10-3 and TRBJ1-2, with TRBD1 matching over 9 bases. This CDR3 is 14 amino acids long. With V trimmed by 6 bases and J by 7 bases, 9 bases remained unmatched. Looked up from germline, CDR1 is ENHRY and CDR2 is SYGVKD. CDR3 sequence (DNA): TGTGCCATCAGCAGGACAGGGGTCGACTTTGGCTACACCTTC. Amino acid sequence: CAISRTGVDFGYTF.

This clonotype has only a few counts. This CDR3 is CSVPSGQSYEQYF. CDR3 sequence (DNA): TGCAGCGTTCCGAGCGGGCAATCCTACGAGCAGTACTTC. The J gene is TRBJ2-7, the V gene TRBV29-1; TRBD2 might be the D (6 bases). The CDR3 is 13 residues long. The germline V gene has CDR1 SQVTM and CDR2 ANQGSEA. Trimming removed 5 bases from V and 1 base from J, with 12 bases in between.

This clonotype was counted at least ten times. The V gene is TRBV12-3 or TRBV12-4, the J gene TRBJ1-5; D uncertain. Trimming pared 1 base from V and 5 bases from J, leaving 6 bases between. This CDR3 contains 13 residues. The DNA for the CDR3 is TGTGCCAGCAGTTTAGTACGAGATCAGCCCCAGCATTTT. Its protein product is CASSLVRDQPQHF.

The CDR3: CASSGGASGAFYYEQYV. In DNA, the CDR3 is TGTGCCAGCAGTGGGGGGGCTAGCGGAGCCTTCTACTACGAGCAGTACGTC. The chain is built from TRBV2 and TRBJ2-7; D is possibly TRBD2 (7 bases). Germline V lookup: CDR1 SNHLY, CDR2 FYNNEI. Trimming cost V 4 bases and J 3 bases, with 22 bases left between them. This CDR3 contains 17 residues.

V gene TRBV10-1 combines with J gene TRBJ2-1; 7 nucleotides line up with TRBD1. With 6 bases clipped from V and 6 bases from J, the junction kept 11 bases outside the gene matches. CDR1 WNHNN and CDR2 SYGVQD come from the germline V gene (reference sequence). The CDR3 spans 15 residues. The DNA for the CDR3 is TGCGCCAGCAGCCCTGACAGGGAGAGGCCCAATGAGCAGTTCTTC. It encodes CASSPDRERPNEQFF.

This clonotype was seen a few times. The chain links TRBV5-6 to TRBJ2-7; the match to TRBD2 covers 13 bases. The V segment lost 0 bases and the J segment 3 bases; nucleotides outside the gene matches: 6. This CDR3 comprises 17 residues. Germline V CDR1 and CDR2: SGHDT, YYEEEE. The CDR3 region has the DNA TGTGCCAGCAGCTTGGGACTAGCGGGAGGCGCCTACTACGAGCAGTACTTC. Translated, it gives CASSLGLAGGAYYEQYF.

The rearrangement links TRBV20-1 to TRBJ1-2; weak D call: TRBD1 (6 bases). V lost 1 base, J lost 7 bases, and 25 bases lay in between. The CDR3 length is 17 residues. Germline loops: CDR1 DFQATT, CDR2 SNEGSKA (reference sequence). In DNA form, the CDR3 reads TGCAGTGCTAGAGTACAAGGGGGATCACTCTCTATGGGTGGCTACACCTTC. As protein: CSARVQGGSLSMGGYTF.

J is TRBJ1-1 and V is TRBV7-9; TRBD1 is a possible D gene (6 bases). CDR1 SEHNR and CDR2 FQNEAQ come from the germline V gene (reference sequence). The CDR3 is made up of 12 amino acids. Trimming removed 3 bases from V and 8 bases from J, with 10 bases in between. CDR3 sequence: CASSFGQSEAFF. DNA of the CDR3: TGTGCCAGCAGCTTCGGACAGTCGGAAGCTTTCTTT.

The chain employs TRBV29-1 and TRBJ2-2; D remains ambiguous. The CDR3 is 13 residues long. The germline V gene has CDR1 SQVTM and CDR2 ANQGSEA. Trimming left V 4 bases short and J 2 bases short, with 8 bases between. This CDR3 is CSVVEGNTGELFF. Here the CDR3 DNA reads TGCAGCGTTGTAGAAGGTAACACCGGGGAGCTGTTTTTT.

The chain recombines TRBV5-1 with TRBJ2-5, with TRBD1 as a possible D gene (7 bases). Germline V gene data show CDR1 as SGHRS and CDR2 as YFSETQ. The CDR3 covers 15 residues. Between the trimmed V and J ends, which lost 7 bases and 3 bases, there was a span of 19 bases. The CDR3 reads CASGLLTGAEETQYF. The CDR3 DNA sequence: TGCGCCAGCGGACTATTAACAGGGGCGGAAGAGACCCAGTACTTC.

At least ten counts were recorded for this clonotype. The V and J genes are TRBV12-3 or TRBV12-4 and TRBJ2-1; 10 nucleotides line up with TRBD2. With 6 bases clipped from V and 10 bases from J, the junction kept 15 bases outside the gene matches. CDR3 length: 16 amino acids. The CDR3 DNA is TGTGCCAGCAGCCCCGCCCTAGCGGGAGAGGGTCGGGAGCAGTTCTTC. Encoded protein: CASSPALAGEGREQFF.

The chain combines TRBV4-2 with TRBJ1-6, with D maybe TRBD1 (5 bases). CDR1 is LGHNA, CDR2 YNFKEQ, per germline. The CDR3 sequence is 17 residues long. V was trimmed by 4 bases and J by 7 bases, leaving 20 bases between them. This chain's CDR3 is CASSRRVSEGPNSPLHF. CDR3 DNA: TGTGCCAGCAGCCGAAGGGTTAGCGAGGGACCGAATTCACCCCTCCACTTT.

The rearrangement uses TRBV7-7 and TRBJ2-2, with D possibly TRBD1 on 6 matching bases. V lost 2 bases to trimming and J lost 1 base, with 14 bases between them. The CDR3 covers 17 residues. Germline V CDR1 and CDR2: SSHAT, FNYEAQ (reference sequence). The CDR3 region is CASSLTLAGVNTGELFF. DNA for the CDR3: TGTGCCAGCAGCTTAACATTAGCAGGGGTGAACACCGGGGAGCTGTTTTTT. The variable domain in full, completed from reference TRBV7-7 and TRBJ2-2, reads GAGVSQSPRYKVTKRGQDVTLRCDPISSHATLYWYQQALGQGPEFLTYFNYEAQPDKSGLPSDRFSAERPEGSISTLTIQRTEQRDSAMYRCASSLTLAGVNTGELFFGEGSRLTVL.

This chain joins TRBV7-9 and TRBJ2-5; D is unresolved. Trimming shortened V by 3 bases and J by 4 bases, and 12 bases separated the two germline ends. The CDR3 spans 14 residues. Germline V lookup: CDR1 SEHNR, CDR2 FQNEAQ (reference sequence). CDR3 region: CASSFGLFRETQYF. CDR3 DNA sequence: TGTGCCAGCAGCTTTGGGCTATTCAGAGAGACCCAGTACTTC.

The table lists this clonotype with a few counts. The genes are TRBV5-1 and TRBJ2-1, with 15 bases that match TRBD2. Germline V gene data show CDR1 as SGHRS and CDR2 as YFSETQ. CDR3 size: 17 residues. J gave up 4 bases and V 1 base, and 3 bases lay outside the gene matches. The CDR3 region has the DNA TGCGCCAGCAGCTTGCGGACTAGCGGGAGGGCATACAATGAGCAGTTCTTC. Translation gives CASSLRTSGRAYNEQFF.

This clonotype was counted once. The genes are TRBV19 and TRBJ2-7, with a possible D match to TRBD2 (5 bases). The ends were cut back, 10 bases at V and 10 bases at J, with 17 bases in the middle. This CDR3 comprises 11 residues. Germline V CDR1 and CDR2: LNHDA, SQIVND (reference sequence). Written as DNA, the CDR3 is TGTGCCACCCTCACTAGACCCGAACAGTACTTC. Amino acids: CATLTRPEQYF. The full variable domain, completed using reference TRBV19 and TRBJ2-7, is DGGITQSPKYLFRKEGQNVTLSCEQNLNHDAMYWYRQDPGQGLRLIYYSQIVNDFQKGDIAEGYSVSREKKESFPLTVTSAQKNPTAFYLCATLTRPEQYFGPGTRLTVT.

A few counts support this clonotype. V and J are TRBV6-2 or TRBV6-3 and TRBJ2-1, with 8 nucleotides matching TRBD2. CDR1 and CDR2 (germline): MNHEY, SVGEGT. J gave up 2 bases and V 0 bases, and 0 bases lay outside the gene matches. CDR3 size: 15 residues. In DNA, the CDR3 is TGTGCCAGCAGTTACTCTAGCGGGGCCTACAATGAGCAGTTCTTC. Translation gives CASSYSSGAYNEQFF.

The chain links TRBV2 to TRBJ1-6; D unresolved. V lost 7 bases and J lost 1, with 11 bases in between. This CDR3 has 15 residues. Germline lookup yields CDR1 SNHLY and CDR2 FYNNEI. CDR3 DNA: TGTGCCAGCAAGGATGGAACATCCTATAATTCACCCCTCCACTTT. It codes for CASKDGTSYNSPLHF.

The CDR3 DNA is TGCAGTGCTAGGGCGGGAGCGGCCAGGAATGAGCAGTTCTTC. Encoded protein: CSARAGAARNEQFF. The rearrangement links TRBV20-1 to TRBJ2-1; 7 positions agree with TRBD2. Germline V gene data show CDR1 as DFQATT and CDR2 as SNEGSKA (reference sequence). J gave up 7 bases and V 3 bases, and 9 bases lay outside the gene matches. This CDR3 comprises 14 residues.